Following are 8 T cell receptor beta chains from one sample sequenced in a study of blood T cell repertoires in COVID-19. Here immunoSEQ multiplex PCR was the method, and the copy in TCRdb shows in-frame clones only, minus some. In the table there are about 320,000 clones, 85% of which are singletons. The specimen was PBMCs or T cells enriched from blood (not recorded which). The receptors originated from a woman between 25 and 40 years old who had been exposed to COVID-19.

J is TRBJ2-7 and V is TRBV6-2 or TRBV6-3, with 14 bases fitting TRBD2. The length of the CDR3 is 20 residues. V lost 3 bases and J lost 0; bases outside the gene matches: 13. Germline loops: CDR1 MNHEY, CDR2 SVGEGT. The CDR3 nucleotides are TGTGCCAGCAGTTATACCGGGACTAGCGGGGGCTCCAGGAGCTCCTACGAGCAGTACTTC. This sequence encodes CASSYTGTSGGSRSSYEQYF.

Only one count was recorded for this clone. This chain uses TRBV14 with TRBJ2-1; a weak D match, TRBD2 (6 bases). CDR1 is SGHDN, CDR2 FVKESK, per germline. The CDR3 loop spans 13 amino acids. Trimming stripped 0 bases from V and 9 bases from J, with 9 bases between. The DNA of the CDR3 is TGTGCCAGCAGCCAAGAGATCGGGGGTGAGCAGTTCTTC. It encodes CASSQEIGGEQFF. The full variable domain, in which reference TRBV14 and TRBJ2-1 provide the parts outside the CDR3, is EAGVTQFPSHSVIEKGQTVTLRCDPISGHDNLYWYRRVMGKEIKFLLHFVKESKQDESGMPNNRFLAERTGGTYSTLKVQPAELEDSGVYFCASSQEIGGEQFFGPGTRLTVL.

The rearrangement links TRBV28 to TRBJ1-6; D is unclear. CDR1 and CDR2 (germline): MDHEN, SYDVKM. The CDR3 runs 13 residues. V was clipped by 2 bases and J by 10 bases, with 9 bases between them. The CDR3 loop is CASSLGVVSPLHF. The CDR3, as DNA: TGTGCCAGCAGTTTAGGAGTCGTGTCACCCCTCCACTTT.

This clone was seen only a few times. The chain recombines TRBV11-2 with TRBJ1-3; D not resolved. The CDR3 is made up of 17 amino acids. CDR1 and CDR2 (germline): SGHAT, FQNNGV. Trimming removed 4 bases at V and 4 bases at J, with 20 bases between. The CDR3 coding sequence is TGTGCCAGCAGCTCCGCGGGCTTCGCTGAATCAGGAAACACCATATATTTT. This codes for CASSSAGFAESGNTIYF.

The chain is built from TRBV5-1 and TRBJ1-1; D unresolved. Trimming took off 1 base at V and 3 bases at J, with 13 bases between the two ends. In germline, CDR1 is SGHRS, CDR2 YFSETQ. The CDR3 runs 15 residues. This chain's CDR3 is CASSLRGFGDTEAFF. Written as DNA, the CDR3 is TGCGCCAGCAGCTTGCGGGGTTTCGGGGACACTGAAGCTTTCTTT. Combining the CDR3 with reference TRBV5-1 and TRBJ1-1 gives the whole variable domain KAGVTQTPRYLIKTRGQQVTLSCSPISGHRSVSWYQQTPGQGLQFLFEYFSETQRNKGNFPGRFSGRQFSNSRSEMNVSTLELGDSALYLCASSLRGFGDTEAFFGQGTRLTVV.

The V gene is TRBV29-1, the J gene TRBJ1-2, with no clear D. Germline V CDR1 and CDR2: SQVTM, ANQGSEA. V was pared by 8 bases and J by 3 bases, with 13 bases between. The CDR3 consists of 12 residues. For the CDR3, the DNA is TGCAGCTCACGGGGTCGGCACTATGGCTACACCTTC. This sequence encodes CSSRGRHYGYTF.

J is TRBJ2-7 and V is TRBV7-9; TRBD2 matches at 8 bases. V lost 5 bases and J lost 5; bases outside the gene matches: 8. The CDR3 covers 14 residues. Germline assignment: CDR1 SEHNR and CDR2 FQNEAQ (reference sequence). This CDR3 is CASSRWTSFDEQYF. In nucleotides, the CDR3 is TGTGCCAGCAGCCGATGGACTAGCTTCGACGAGCAGTACTTC.

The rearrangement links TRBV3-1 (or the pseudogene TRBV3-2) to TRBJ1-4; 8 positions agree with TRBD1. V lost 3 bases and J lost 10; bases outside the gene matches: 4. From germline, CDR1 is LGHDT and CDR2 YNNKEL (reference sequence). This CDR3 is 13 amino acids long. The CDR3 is CASSQRTGRKLFF. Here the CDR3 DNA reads TGTGCCAGCAGCCAGCGGACAGGGCGAAAACTGTTTTTT.